This T cell receptor (beta chain) was retrieved from a study of T cell responses to AZD1222 COVID-19 vaccine. Study context: Doses given second, at about 4 or about 12 weeks, were pooled.

The CDR3 contains 14 residues. The germline CDR1 and CDR2 sequences are SGHTA and FQGNSA. V lost 5 bases to trimming and J lost 6 bases, with 14 bases between them. Some clones are missing from TCRdb's copy, which holds only in-frame ones; the method was immunoSEQ multiplex PCR. The sample includes about 120,000 clones, 65% to 90% seen only once; the top ten take about 7.8%. Findings of the study overall: Only a handful of AZD1222 recipients tested seropositive at baseline. Clonal diversity may have been underestimated in mostly white British donors. Two AZD1222 administrations were followed by greater Spike-specific TCR breadth and depth.

Notes on this clone: The antigen is undetermined.

This sequence joins TRBV7-2 and TRBJ1-5; TRBD1 might be the D (6 bases). The material was peripheral blood, obtained on day 0 of AZD1222 vaccination. The receptor was isolated from an adult in good health. CDR3 DNA: TGTGCCAGCAGCGAACAGGGCGGGGGTCAGCCCCAGCATTTT. It encodes CASSEQGGGQPQHF.